This passage covers 5 T cell receptor beta chains from one sample sequenced in a study of read filtering for tumor transcriptome and immune sequencing. Molecular barcoded adaptors covering alpha/delta and beta/gamma chains were used on around 370 ng RNA. TCRdb called the reads again in MiXCR, with one record for every CDR3 protein. This sample yields approximately 40,000 distinct CDR3 sequences, of which about 14% are seen a single time; 15% to 20% belongs to the top ten. The specimen sequenced was a population of CD138-negative cells sorted from bone marrow. The source of these receptors is a donor at least 40 years old with multiple myeloma.

The table lists this clonotype with many counts. V usage is TRBV10-3 and J usage is TRBJ1-2; no reliable D call. CDR1 is ENHRY and CDR2 is SYGVKD in the germline V gene. Trimming removed 7 bases at V and 1 base at J, with 13 bases between. The CDR3 loop spans 14 amino acids. CDR3 nucleotide sequence: TGTGCCATCAACACCGTCGGCCGTAACTATGGCTACACCTTC. Translated: CAINTVGRNYGYTF.

With respect to this clonotype: The likely explanation is a read error, given a far larger clone one base away. The chain joins TRBV7-9 to TRBJ1-1; 7 bases line up with TRBD1. After removal of 2 bases from V and 2 bases from J, the junction contained 8 bases not matched to a gene. Germline values: CDR1 SEHNR, CDR2 FQNEAQ (reference sequence). The CDR3 covers 16 residues. The CDR3: CASSLIRGGLNTEAFF. Here the CDR3 DNA reads TGTGCCAGCAGCTTAATCAGGGGGGGCCTAAACACTGAAGCTTTCTTT.

Turning to this clonotype: At one end the junction does not follow the germline gene, possibly because of a read error. The chain has TRBV5-6 and TRBJ1-2; D may be TRBD1 (6 bases). Germline V gives CDR1 SGHDT, CDR2 YYEEEE. The CDR3 spans 14 residues. The CDR3, as DNA: TGTGCCAGCAGCTTGCAGGGGTCCCCGTATGGCCACACCTTC. Translating gives CASSLQGSPYGHTF.

This clonotype has just a few counts. A much larger clone lies one base from this, so it may be a read error. The CDR3 does not end in the conserved phenylalanine or tryptophan, so this is likely a read error. This chain links TRBV11-2 with TRBJ2-2; 8 bases line up with TRBD2. The junction had 6 bases not matched to a gene; V was cut back by 5 bases and J by 4 bases. Germline V gene sequence: CDR1 SGHAT, CDR2 FQNNGV. CDR3 length equals 15 residues. CDR3 loop: CASSQRLASTGELFY. The CDR3, as DNA: TGTGCCAGCAGCCAAAGACTAGCGAGCACCGGGGAGCTGTTTTAT.

This clonotype was observed many times. This chain connects TRBV20-1 to TRBJ1-5; tentative D call: TRBD1 (6 bases). This CDR3 comprises 14 residues. The germline CDR1 and CDR2 sequences are DFQATT and SNEGSKA (reference sequence). Trimming cost V 5 bases and J 1 base, with 12 bases left between them. The chain's CDR3 is CSAQRGVSNQPQHF. DNA of the CDR3: TGCAGTGCTCAGAGGGGGGTGAGCAATCAGCCCCAGCATTTT.